This T cell receptor beta chain comes out of a study of glioma-infiltrating T cells after dendritic cell vaccination. Study-level information: Dendritic cell vaccine was injected intradermally three times, biweekly. Study-wide results and limits: Patients with more pretreatment TILs had longer time to progression and survival.

Input was about 2 ug genomic DNA, or all available if less. The PCR used 60 V beta and 13 J beta primers. Sequencing used immunoSEQ multiplex PCR; TCRdb keeps in-frame clones, though not all of them. The data contain roughly 82,000 clones, 70% to 90% of them singletons. Turning to this clone: What it recognizes is unknown.

Per germline, CDR1 MGHDK and CDR2 SYGVNS. V lost 3 bases to trimming and J lost 6 bases; unmatched junction nucleotides: 9. The length of the CDR3 is 15 residues. This sequence originates from a human donor with glioblastoma. The chain recombines TRBV25-1 with TRBJ1-2; 8 nucleotides align to TRBD1. The starting material was blood, obtained before dendritic cell vaccination. CDR3 DNA sequence: TGTGCCAGCAGTGACCCCACCACAGGGGGACATGGCTACACCTTC. This sequence encodes CASSDPTTGGHGYTF.